This passage covers 32 T cell receptor beta chains from one sample sequenced in a study of T cell responses to AZD1222 COVID-19 vaccine. The data were produced by immunoSEQ multiplex PCR, yet TCRdb's version contains in-frame clones alone and is incomplete. The data contain about 120,000 clones, around nine tenths of them singletons. The source was peripheral blood, collected on day 0 of AZD1222 vaccination. The receptors originated from an adult in good health.

The chain links TRBV7-2 to TRBJ2-5, with TRBD2 matching 13 bases. CDR1 and CDR2 from the germline V gene are SGHTA and FQGNSA. This CDR3 is built from 17 residues. After removal of 0 bases from V and 2 bases from J, the junction contained 3 bases not matched to a gene. CDR3: CASSLALAGGLQETQYF. The CDR3 bases are TGTGCCAGCAGCTTAGCACTAGCGGGAGGGCTACAAGAGACCCAGTACTTC.

The chain couples TRBV3-1 (or the pseudogene TRBV3-2) to TRBJ2-1, with TRBD2 matching over 12 bases. Germline V gives CDR1 LGHDT, CDR2 YNNKEL (reference sequence). V lost 4 bases, J lost 4 bases, and 5 bases stayed unmatched. CDR3 length: 16 residues. The chain's CDR3 is CASSPRLAGGYNEQFF. For the CDR3, the DNA is TGTGCCAGCAGCCCTAGGCTAGCGGGAGGGTACAATGAGCAGTTCTTC.

V is TRBV7-2 and J is TRBJ2-3, with 12 bases that match TRBD1. V lost 4 bases and J lost 5; bases outside the gene matches: 10. The CDR3 loop spans 17 amino acids. CDR1 SGHTA and CDR2 FQGNSA come from the germline V gene. In DNA, the CDR3 is TGTGCCAGCAGCTCCTCCCCGGGGACAGGGGGCCGAGATACGCAGTATTTT. Translation gives CASSSSPGTGGRDTQYF.

J is TRBJ2-3 and V is TRBV12-3 or TRBV12-4, with D perhaps assigned TRBD1 or TRBD2 (5 bases each). V was clipped by 8 bases and J by 5 bases, with 14 bases between them. The CDR3 is 13 amino acids. The CDR3 protein is CASQGLAVDTQYF. DNA for the CDR3: TGTGCCAGCCAGGGTCTAGCAGTAGATACGCAGTATTTT.

This rearrangement joins TRBV9 to TRBJ2-3, with D hard to call. CDR3 length equals 16 residues. Trimming left V 0 bases short and J 0 bases short, with 11 bases between. Germline V lookup: CDR1 SGDLS, CDR2 YYNGEE. CDR3 residues: CASSVGASASTDTQYF. As DNA, the CDR3 is TGTGCCAGCAGCGTAGGGGCCAGCGCGAGCACAGATACGCAGTATTTT. The full variable domain, with the rest looked up from reference TRBV9 and TRBJ2-3, is DSGVTQTPKHLITATGQRVTLRCSPRSGDLSVYWYQQSLDQGLQFLIQYYNGEERAKGNILERFSAQQFPDLHSELNLSSLELGDSALYFCASSVGASASTDTQYFGPGTRLTVL.

This chain joins TRBV18 and TRBJ2-1; D unclear. This CDR3 is built from 11 residues. CDR1 is KGHSH and CDR2 is LQKENI in the germline V gene. Trimming removed 6 bases at V and 5 bases at J, with 5 bases between. As DNA, the CDR3 is TGTGCCAGCTCTCCTAACAATGAGCAGTTCTTC. The encoded protein is CASSPNNEQFF.

CDR3 loop: CAWDGTGGRVGEQYF. The CDR3 nucleotides read TGTGCCTGGGATGGGACAGGGGGTCGTGTAGGCGAGCAGTACTTC. V and J are TRBV30 and TRBJ2-7, with TRBD1 identical over 11 bases. The germline V gene has CDR1 GTSNPN and CDR2 SVGIG (reference sequence). J lost 6 bases, V lost 5 bases, and 12 bases had no gene match. CDR3 length: 15 amino acids.

V is TRBV3-1 (or the pseudogene TRBV3-2) and J is TRBJ2-2; 10 bases are shared with TRBD2. The CDR3 extends over 17 amino acids. V lost 0 bases to trimming and J lost 6 bases; unmatched junction nucleotides: 7. Per the germline V gene, CDR1 is LGHDT and CDR2 is YNNKEL (reference sequence). CDR3 region: CASSQDSLAGVPGELFF. The CDR3 DNA reads as TGTGCCAGCAGCCAAGATTCGCTAGCGGGAGTTCCCGGGGAGCTGTTTTTT.

The chain combines TRBV9 with TRBJ1-2, with 7 bases lining up with TRBD1. After removal of 4 bases from V and 2 bases from J, the junction contained 2 bases not matched to a gene. There are 13 residues in the CDR3. Germline lookup yields CDR1 SGDLS and CDR2 YYNGEE. The CDR3 DNA reads TGTGCCAGCAGCCAGACAGGGAACTATGGCTACACCTTC. This codes for CASSQTGNYGYTF.

The chain combines TRBV28 with TRBJ2-7; D tentatively reads TRBD1 or TRBD2 (6 bases each). The V end lost 1 base, the J end lost 4 bases, and 11 bases lay between the germline ends. Germline V lookup: CDR1 MDHEN, CDR2 SYDVKM. The CDR3 length is 14 residues. CDR3 coding DNA: TGTGCCAGCAGTTTATTAAGGGGGAGGTACGAGCAGTACTTC. Translating it yields CASSLLRGRYEQYF.

The rearrangement joins TRBV13 to TRBJ2-1, with 14 bases fitting TRBD2. This CDR3 has 22 amino acids. J lost 0 bases, V lost 5 bases, and 18 bases had no gene match. The germline V gene has CDR1 PRHDT and CDR2 FYEKMQ (reference sequence). This CDR3 is CASSPSTGRGLAGVSSYNEQFF. In DNA form, the CDR3 reads TGTGCCAGCAGCCCCTCCACGGGAAGGGGACTAGCGGGAGTTAGCTCCTACAATGAGCAGTTCTTC.

This clone was recorded only once. The V gene is TRBV2, the J gene TRBJ1-1; 7 nucleotides line up with TRBD1. The CDR3 consists of 15 residues. The germline CDR1 and CDR2 sequences are SNHLY and FYNNEI. J lost 1 base, V lost 6 bases, and 8 bases had no gene match. The CDR3 is CASRPWGTANTEAFF. CDR3 sequence (DNA): TGTGCCAGCAGGCCCTGGGGGACAGCGAACACTGAAGCTTTCTTT. The variable domain in full, completed from reference TRBV2 and TRBJ1-1, reads EPEVTQTPSHQVTQMGQEVILRCVPISNHLYFYWYRQILGQKVEFLVSFYNNEISEKSEIFDDQFSVERPDGSNFTLKIRSTKLEDSAMYFCASRPWGTANTEAFFGQGTRLTVV.

This clone has only one observation. The chain is built from TRBV9 and TRBJ1-2, with 7 bases fitting TRBD1. V lost 0 bases, J lost 4 bases, and 9 bases stayed unmatched. The CDR3 is 16 residues long. The germline CDR1 and CDR2 sequences are SGDLS and YYNGEE. The CDR3 loop reads CASSVEGRGGSYGYTF. The CDR3 DNA sequence: TGTGCCAGCAGCGTAGAAGGAAGAGGGGGCTCCTATGGCTACACCTTC.

V usage is TRBV5-6 and J usage is TRBJ1-2; 7 bases match TRBD1. The CDR3 extends over 13 amino acids. Germline trimming cut 4 bases from V and 8 bases from J; bases unmatched to any gene: 8. The germline V gene encodes CDR1 SGHDT and CDR2 YYEEEE. CDR3 sequence reads: CASSPTGVYGYTF. CDR3 in DNA: TGTGCCAGCAGCCCTACAGGGGTTTACGGCTACACCTTC.

The chain uses TRBV14 and TRBJ1-1; the D is unclear. Germline assignment: CDR1 SGHDN and CDR2 FVKESK. This CDR3 comprises 13 residues. V shed 3 bases and J shed 1 base, with 6 bases lying between them. The CDR3 DNA is TGTGCCAGCAGCCAGGGTTGGAACACTGAAGCTTTCTTT. Translated, it gives CASSQGWNTEAFF.

The rearrangement uses TRBV29-1 and TRBJ1-1, with D maybe TRBD1 (5 bases). V shed 6 bases and J shed 1 base, with 9 bases lying between them. Germline values: CDR1 SQVTM, CDR2 ANQGSEA. The CDR3 loop spans 12 amino acids. The CDR3, as DNA: TGCAGCGTGGGACGTACGAACACTGAAGCTTTCTTT. Its protein product is CSVGRTNTEAFF. The full variable domain, completed using reference TRBV29-1 and TRBJ1-1, is SAVISQKPSRDICQRGTSLTIQCQVDSQVTMMFWYRQQPGQSLTLIATANQGSEATYESGFVIDKFPISRPNLTFSTLTVSNMSPEDSSIYLCSVGRTNTEAFFGQGTRLTVV.

V is TRBV18 and J is TRBJ2-7; no clear D gene. Germline V lookup: CDR1 KGHSH, CDR2 LQKENI. With 0 bases removed from V and 2 bases from J, the gap between germline ends came to 8 bases. This CDR3 has 14 amino acids. The CDR3 nucleotides are TGTGCCAGCTCACCACCGGGGTTACCCTACGAGCAGTACTTC. Translated: CASSPPGLPYEQYF.

This chain uses TRBV12-3 or TRBV12-4 with TRBJ1-2, with D possibly TRBD1 on 5 matching bases. This CDR3 spans 12 amino acids. Trimming cost V 2 bases and J 13 bases, with 14 bases left between them. CDR3 in amino acids: CASSLFGRQCTF. The CDR3 DNA follows: TGTGCCAGCAGTTTATTCGGGCGACAGTGCACCTTC.

The genes are TRBV7-3 and TRBJ2-1, with TRBD2 matching over 10 bases. Germline V gene sequence: CDR1 SGHTA, CDR2 FQGTGA. The V gene end was trimmed by 5 bases and the J gene end by 8 bases; junction bases not matched to a gene: 12. The CDR3 has 16 amino acids. CDR3 in DNA: TGTGCCAGCAGCCCCTCCCCTAGCGGGAGTAGGGATGAGCAGTTCTTC. It yields the protein CASSPSPSGSRDEQFF. The full variable domain, its missing parts supplied by reference TRBV7-3 and TRBJ2-1, is GAGVSQTPSNKVTEKGKYVELRCDPISGHTALYWYRQSLGQGPEFLIYFQGTGAADDSGLPNDRFFAVRPEGSVSTLKIQRTERGDSAVYLCASSPSPSGSRDEQFFGPGTRLTVL.

The chain recombines TRBV7-6 with TRBJ1-2; D not certain. With 6 bases removed from V and 2 bases from J, the gap between germline ends came to 10 bases. Germline loops: CDR1 SGHVS, CDR2 FNYEAQ. This CDR3 is 13 amino acids long. The CDR3 sequence is CASSREGNYGYTF. The CDR3 DNA sequence: TGTGCCAGCAGTAGGGAAGGGAACTATGGCTACACCTTC.

The chain carries TRBV9 and TRBJ2-7, with D perhaps given as TRBD1 or TRBD2 (7 bases each). V lost 4 bases, J lost 3 bases, and 17 bases lay in between. Germline assignment: CDR1 SGDLS and CDR2 YYNGEE. This CDR3 is 15 amino acids long. In nucleotides, the CDR3 is TGTGCCAGCAGCCCAGGGGGGGAGGCTGACTACGAGCAGTACTTC. This sequence encodes CASSPGGEADYEQYF.

This chain links TRBV7-2 with TRBJ2-1, with D possibly being TRBD2 (7 bases). V shed 2 bases and J shed 4 bases, with 12 bases lying between them. This CDR3 region has 15 residues. Looked up from germline, CDR1 is SGHTA and CDR2 is FQGNSA. The CDR3 loop reads CASSLSGRGYNEQFF. CDR3 bases: TGTGCCAGCAGCTTATCTGGGAGGGGGTACAATGAGCAGTTCTTC.

The rearrangement uses TRBV5-6 and TRBJ1-2, with D possibly matching TRBD1 (6 bases). Germline V lookup: CDR1 SGHDT, CDR2 YYEEEE. The CDR3 extends over 15 amino acids. Trimming left V 0 bases short and J 2 bases short, with 11 bases between. The chain's CDR3 is CASSLAAGANYGYTF. CDR3 DNA: TGTGCCAGCAGCTTGGCGGCAGGGGCCAACTATGGCTACACCTTC.

V and J are TRBV24-1 and TRBJ1-5; tentative D call: TRBD1 (5 bases). The V gene lost 8 bases and the J gene lost 1 base, with 14 bases spanning the gap. CDR3 length equals 15 residues. From germline, CDR1 is KGHDR and CDR2 SFDVKD. DNA of the CDR3: TGTGCCACCACCTTCCCATGGGGGAGCAATCAGCCCCAGCATTTT. It codes for CATTFPWGSNQPQHF.

The chain uses TRBV5-1 and TRBJ2-2; TRBD1 matches 9 bases. The CDR3 has 14 amino acids. Germline-derived CDR1 and CDR2 are SGHRS and YFSETQ. V shed 4 bases, J shed 7 bases, and the junction held 5 bases outside the gene matches. CDR3 in amino acids: CASSTAGQGGELFF. The CDR3, as DNA: TGCGCCAGCAGCACGGCGGGACAGGGCGGGGAGCTGTTTTTT.

The chain is built from TRBV19 and TRBJ2-7; TRBD1 agrees at 10 bases. Trimming at V came to 6 bases and at J to 4 bases, leaving 6 bases not matched to a gene. The CDR3 totals 14 residues. CDR1 and CDR2 from the germline V gene are LNHDA and SQIVND (reference sequence). The CDR3 sequence is CASSPGTGVYEQYF. The CDR3 coding sequence is TGTGCCAGTAGCCCCGGGACAGGGGTTTACGAGCAGTACTTC.

This clone has just a few counts. V usage is TRBV7-9 and J usage is TRBJ2-5; weak D call: TRBD1 (6 bases). The CDR3 extends over 13 amino acids. V lost 2 bases, J lost 5 bases, and 9 bases lay in between. Germline V lookup: CDR1 SEHNR, CDR2 FQNEAQ (reference sequence). CDR3 in DNA: TGTGCCAGCAGCTTAAACAGGGAGGAGACCCAGTACTTC. Translated: CASSLNREETQYF.

This chain links TRBV18 with TRBJ2-3; D may be TRBD1 or TRBD2 (6 bases each). Trimming shortened V by 4 bases and J by 3 bases, and 14 bases separated the two germline ends. The CDR3 runs to 15 residues. CDR1 and CDR2 (germline): KGHSH, LQKENI. CDR3 region: CASSRVRRGTDTQYF. The CDR3, as DNA: TGTGCCAGCTCACGGGTACGGAGGGGGACAGATACGCAGTATTTT.

The chain is built from TRBV19 and TRBJ2-7; D uncertain. Trimming stripped 7 bases from V and 0 bases from J, with 19 bases between. CDR1 and CDR2 from the germline V gene are LNHDA and SQIVND (reference sequence). The CDR3 contains 16 residues. CDR3 nucleotide sequence: TGTGCCAGTACCCCTAGGGCACGGACGGCCTCCTACGAGCAGTACTTC. Its translation: CASTPRARTASYEQYF.

The chain carries TRBV29-1 and TRBJ2-1; TRBD1 might be the D (6 bases). The CDR3 has 13 amino acids. Trimming took 6 bases from V and 12 from J, leaving 21 bases between them. Germline values: CDR1 SQVTM, CDR2 ANQGSEA. The CDR3 DNA follows: TGCAGCGTCCAGGGACACGGGGAACAAGGGCAGTTCTTC. The encoded protein is CSVQGHGEQGQFF.

The J gene is TRBJ2-7, the V gene TRBV19; TRBD1 aligns across 7 bases. The CDR3 loop spans 15 amino acids. V gave up 2 bases and J gave up 2 bases; unmatched junction bases: 6. CDR1 is LNHDA and CDR2 is SQIVND in the germline V gene (reference sequence). CDR3 amino acids: CASSISSGQTYEQYF. The CDR3 region has the DNA TGTGCCAGTAGTATATCCTCGGGACAGACCTACGAGCAGTACTTC.

This chain joins TRBV12-3 or TRBV12-4 and TRBJ1-2; the match to TRBD1 covers 7 bases. The junction had 4 bases not matched to a gene; V was cut back by 4 bases and J by 8 bases. The CDR3 runs to 12 residues. The CDR3 region is CASSSGTDGYTF. The CDR3 DNA reads as TGTGCCAGCAGTTCCGGGACAGACGGCTACACCTTC.